What follows describes a single T cell receptor (beta chain). Every isolated RNA sample was fully reverse transcribed, so sequencing captured expressed TCRB transcripts. The data were produced by immunoSEQ multiplex PCR, yet TCRdb's version contains in-frame clones alone and is incomplete. This sample has more than 150,000 clones, with approximately 9% found just once. The data derive from a study of beta chain features in type 1 diabetes. The CDR3 loop spans 14 amino acids. Germline CDR1 reads SGHTA; CDR2 reads FQGNSA. V was trimmed by 5 bases and J by 5 bases, leaving 15 bases between them. This chain uses TRBV7-2 with TRBJ1-2, with a tentative D call TRBD1 (6 bases). This TCR was recovered from a woman between 18 and 29 years old in good health. The material sequenced was central memory CD4+ T cells from blood. The CDR3 DNA reads TGTGCCAGCAGCCCTACAGGGTTTCCATATGGCTACACCTTC. It specifies CASSPTGFPYGYTF.